This T cell receptor (beta chain) emerged from a study of blood T cell repertoires in COVID-19. Study in general: Spain, Italy and the United States supplied samples that represented acute and convalescent COVID-19. From T cells, B-cell-depleted T cells, or PBMCs came the material, which was cDNA or gDNA.

The CDR3 has 16 residues. Germline CDR1 and CDR2: MNHEY and SVGAGI. The germline V and J ends were trimmed by 3 bases and 0 bases, with 12 bases remaining between them. Recovered status in Cohort 3 required two negative PCRs, clearance, or symptom resolution. As processed by the authors: Scientists estimated how many nucleated cells there were by amplifying reference gene primers. The method was immunoSEQ multiplex PCR; TCRdb's version includes in-frame clones alone and lacks a portion of them. That table supplies the V and J calls and clone size; D and trimming were determined from the DNA. The sample contains about 480,000 clones, approximately 88% of which appear only once.

V usage is TRBV6-5 and J usage is TRBJ2-1; D remains unclear. Specimen: PBMCs or T cells enriched from blood (not recorded which). The receptor comes from a middle-aged woman who had recovered from COVID-19. CDR3 coding DNA: TGTGCCAGCAGTTATAGTAGCTTTGGCTCCTACAATGAGCAGTTCTTC. Residues: CASSYSSFGSYNEQFF.